The entry below gives a single T cell receptor beta chain sequence along with its context. Its antigen is unknown. The sample originates from a study of graft-versus-host responses after intestinal transplantation. Overall study context: As for transplant type, recipients had multivisceral, liver-intestinal, or isolated intestinal grafts. After anti-thymocyte globulin induction, recipients took tacrolimus and steroids for three to four years.

Trimming pared 0 bases from V and 0 bases from J, leaving 12 bases between. The CDR3 consists of 17 residues. Germline V gives CDR1 SGHNT, CDR2 YYREEE (reference sequence). General observations from the study: Researchers found peak circulating GvH clone levels linked to early post-transplant HvG declines. Investigators detected GvH clones in recipient marrow, with some emerging earlier in ileum or blood.

Profiling relied on immunoSEQ multiplex PCR, and the TCRdb table lists in-frame clones only, not all of them. The sample carries under 20,000 clones, more than 80% recorded once. This TCR came from a human patient who received an intestinal transplant, so some T cells may come from the graft donor. The chain carries TRBV5-4 and TRBJ1-4; D ambiguous. The material was PBMCs, obtained approximately 56 weeks after transplant. DNA of the CDR3: TGTGCCAGCAGCTTGGATAATCCCCGGGCAACTAATGAAAAACTGTTTTTT. Translation gives CASSLDNPRATNEKLFF. The full variable domain, with the rest looked up from reference TRBV5-4 and TRBJ1-4, is ETGVTQSPTHLIKTRGQQVTLRCSSQSGHNTVSWYQQALGQGPQFIFQYYREEENGRGNFPPRFSGLQFPNYSSELNVNALELDDSALYLCASSLDNPRATNEKLFFGSGTQLSVL.